The 18 T cell receptor beta chains below come from one sample, sequenced in a study of tumor-infiltrating lymphocytes in primary liver carcinoma. The investigators made TCR beta cDNA from around 530 ng total RNA, using a constant-region primer. Generation of the TCR beta libraries relied on three nested multiplex PCR rounds using slightly modified ARM-PCR. Researchers ran the first two PCR rounds for roughly 10 cycles each with TRBV1-TRBV30 forward primers and a C-beta reverse primer. TCRdb redid the calling of the multiplex PCR reads with MiXCR, one entry per CDR3 protein. The sample has 100,000 or so distinct CDR3 sequences; more than 60% are singletons. Starting material for RNA and DNA co-extraction consisted of roughly 19-31 mg of unsorted bulk tissue. What was sequenced was liver tumor tissue from sampling region 5. Subset indicated: tumor region T5, tumor centre. These receptors originate from a woman aged 55-75 years with primary liver carcinoma and hepatitis B virus infection.

About this clonotype: A read error may be the cause here, since a much bigger clone is one base away. The rearrangement uses TRBV5-5 and TRBJ2-7; 7 nucleotides line up with TRBD1. The CDR3 loop spans 15 amino acids. In germline, CDR1 is SGHKS, CDR2 YYEKEE (reference sequence). V dropped 3 bases and J dropped 0; count of bases not matched to a gene: 6. CDR3 region: CASSSRQGVSYEQYF. The CDR3 coding sequence is TGTGCCAGCAGCTCGAGACAGGGAGTCTCCTACGAGCAGTACTTC.

The chain recombines TRBV20-1 with TRBJ1-1; D is perhaps TRBD1 (6 bases). Trimming cost V 3 bases and J 7 bases, with 15 bases left between them. Germline loops: CDR1 DFQATT, CDR2 SNEGSKA (reference sequence). The CDR3 covers 13 residues. The CDR3 here is CSASPGKGVEAFF. CDR3 DNA: TGCAGTGCTAGTCCAGGGAAGGGGGTTGAAGCTTTCTTT.

This clonotype was seen a handful of times. The chain uses TRBV5-1 and TRBJ2-1, with D tentatively TRBD2 (6 bases). Germline V CDR1 and CDR2: SGHRS, YFSETQ. V lost 1 base, J lost 8 bases, and 16 bases lay in between. The CDR3 covers 15 residues. The CDR3 DNA reads as TGCGCCAGCAGCTTGTGGCGGGGAAGAGGCGATGAGCAGTTCTTC. Its protein is CASSLWRGRGDEQFF.

This clonotype was recorded many times. This chain connects TRBV4-2 to TRBJ1-4; D gene ambiguous. The CDR3 spans 15 residues. Germline-derived CDR1 and CDR2 are LGHNA and YNFKEQ. Trimming removed 2 bases from V and 5 bases from J, with 12 bases in between. The CDR3 sequence: CASSQPQGRNEKLFF. In DNA, the CDR3 is TGTGCCAGCAGCCAACCGCAAGGCCGGAATGAAAAACTGTTTTTT.

Regarding this clonotype: Possible read error: a much larger clone is one base away. The chain links TRBV5-1 to TRBJ2-1; no reliable D call. The germline V gene has CDR1 SGHRS and CDR2 YFSETQ. There are 12 residues in the CDR3. This chain's CDR3 is CASNANHNDQFF. The CDR3 region has the DNA TGCGCCAGCAACGCCAACCACAATGACCAGTTCTTC.

With respect to this clonotype: Likely a read error: the CDR3 ends without its conserved phenylalanine or tryptophan. In nucleotides, the CDR3 is TGTGCCTGCAGCTTAGATCGAGGAGATACACAGTATCTT. This encodes CACSLDRGDTQYL. J is TRBJ2-3 and V is TRBV11-2, with no clear D. The germline CDR1 and CDR2 sequences are SGHAT and FQNNGV. This CDR3 region has 13 residues.

As regards this clonotype: A read error may produce the germline difference seen at one junction end. The genes are TRBV5-1 and TRBJ1-1, with D possibly being TRBD1 (5 bases). This CDR3 comprises 13 residues. Germline V lookup: CDR1 SGHRS, CDR2 YFSETQ. The CDR3 loop is CASSPGGTFEAFF. Here the CDR3 DNA reads TGCGCTAGCAGCCCCGGTGGGACCTTTGAAGCTTTCTTT. Supplemented by reference TRBV5-1 and TRBJ1-1, the full variable domain reads KAGVTQTPRYLIKTRGQQVTLSCSPISGHRSVSWYQQTPGQGLQFLFEYFSETQRNKGNFPGRFSGRQFSNSRSEMNVSTLELGDSALYLCASSPGGTFEAFFGQGTRLTVV.

In regard to this clonotype: The conserved phenylalanine or tryptophan is not found at the CDR3 terminus, so this likely reflects a read error. The rearrangement joins TRBV10-3 to TRBJ2-1; 11 nucleotides agree with TRBD2. Per germline, CDR1 ENHRY and CDR2 SYGVKD. The CDR3 contains 15 residues. Trimming at V came to 3 bases and at J to 8 bases, leaving 6 bases not matched to a gene. The CDR3 sequence is CAISDLAGGRDEQFL. The CDR3 DNA reads as TGTGCCATCAGTGATCTAGCGGGAGGAAGGGATGAGCAGTTCTTA.

Turning to this clonotype: At one of its ends the junction is not consistent with the germline gene, which may arise from a read error. The chain employs TRBV7-9 and TRBJ2-6, with D unclear. Germline V gives CDR1 SEHNR, CDR2 FQNEAQ (reference sequence). The CDR3 is 18 amino acids. The CDR3 DNA reads as TGTGCCAGCAGCTCCCCTGACCCGGGTCCCTCTGCGGCCAACGTCCTGACTTTC. Protein sequence: CASSSPDPGPSAANVLTF.

In the case of this clonotype: At one end the junction does not follow the germline gene, possibly because of a read error. This chain uses TRBV28 with TRBJ2-7, with a weak D call TRBD2 (7 bases). This CDR3 comprises 15 residues. The germline V gene has CDR1 MDHEN and CDR2 SYDVKM. This chain's CDR3 is CASREGEGTSYEQYF. For the CDR3, the DNA is TGTGCTAGCAGGGAGGGGGAGGGGACCTCCTACGAGCAGTACTTC.

This clonotype came up a few times. The junction departs from germline at one end; a sequencing error may be responsible. The rearrangement joins TRBV28 to TRBJ1-5, with D possibly TRBD1 on 5 matching bases. Germline-derived CDR1 and CDR2 are MDHEN and SYDVKM. The length of the CDR3 is 13 residues. CDR3 amino acids: CASTVTALWPPHF. The CDR3 region has the DNA TGTGCCAGCACCGTGACAGCCCTGTGGCCCCCGCATTTT.

Of note for this clonotype: Just one base apart from a much larger clone, this may be a read error. This chain links TRBV28 with TRBJ2-1; the match to TRBD1 covers 8 bases. The CDR3 contains 16 residues. The germline gives CDR1 MDHEN, CDR2 SYDVKM. The CDR3 bases are TGTGTCAGCAGTTTATCTGGACAGGGCTCCTACAATGAGCAGTTCTTC. Its translation is CVSSLSGQGSYNEQFF.

Worth noting for this clonotype: An end of the junction differs from the germline gene, which may be a read error. The rearrangement uses TRBV6-5 and TRBJ2-7; D gene unclear. Germline assignment: CDR1 MNHEY and CDR2 SVGAGI. CDR3 size: 15 residues. The CDR3 region is CASSYSPARSNEKYF. CDR3 nucleotides: TGTGCCAGTAGTTACTCGCCAGCCCGCTCCAACGAGAAGTACTTC.

V usage is TRBV11-2 and J usage is TRBJ2-1; TRBD1 aligns across 7 bases. V was clipped by 2 bases and J by 12 bases; unmatched bases: 19. This CDR3 has 17 residues. CDR1 and CDR2 from the germline V gene are SGHAT and FQNNGV. CDR3 region: CASSLRPGQRFYDGQFF. The CDR3 nucleotides are TGTGCCAGCAGCTTACGACCGGGACAGAGGTTCTACGATGGGCAGTTCTTC. Full variable domain (remainder filled in from reference TRBV11-2 and TRBJ2-1): EAGVAQSPRYKIIEKRQSVAFWCNPISGHATLYWYQQILGQGPKLLIQFQNNGVVDDSQLPKDRFSAERLKGVDSTLKIQPAKLEDSAVYLCASSLRPGQRFYDGQFFGPGTRLTVL.

This clonotype came up once. CDR3 residues: CASSLGSCYEQYF. The CDR3 DNA reads as TGTGCCAGCAGTCTCGGGTCCTGCTACGAGCAGTACTTC. This chain connects TRBV12-3 or TRBV12-4 to TRBJ2-7, with D uncertain. V lost 5 bases and J lost 3, with 11 bases in between. The CDR3 runs 13 residues.

Concerning this clonotype itself: Germline is not matched at one junction end, which may reflect a read error. V gene TRBV6-5 combines with J gene TRBJ2-7; D call uncertain. CDR1 and CDR2 (germline): MNHEY, SVGAGI. This CDR3 region has 15 residues. This CDR3 is CASSYSLVDTYEQYF. In DNA form, the CDR3 reads TGTGCCAGTAGTTACTCTCTAGTGGATACCTACGAGCAGTACTTC.

In this sample, this clonotype turned up many times. The CDR3 DNA reads as TGTGCCAGCAGTCCCGCGGGACAGGGGGCACGGAATGAGCAGTTCTTC. Translation gives CASSPAGQGARNEQFF. This sequence joins TRBV12-3 or TRBV12-4 and TRBJ2-1, with 12 positions matching TRBD1. This CDR3 is 16 amino acids long. The J segment lost 7 bases and the V segment lost 5 bases, leaving 9 bases of the junction unmatched.

On this clonotype: This could be a read error, since a much larger clone is one nucleotide away. CDR3 nucleotides: TGTGCCAGCAGCTATCGGATTGCGATCTCTGGGGCCAACGTCCTGACTTTC. Protein: CASSYRIAISGANVLTF. The J gene is TRBJ2-6, the V gene TRBV5-6; D not certain. Germline CDR1 SGHDT, CDR2 YYEEEE. CDR3 size: 17 residues. V was pared by 3 bases and J by 0 bases, with 13 bases between.